Below are 8 T cell receptor beta chains sequenced from a single sample in a study of blood T cell repertoires in COVID-19. TCRdb's copy holds only in-frame clones and misses some; the assay was immunoSEQ multiplex PCR. The repertoire consists of about 220,000 clones, with approximately 86% occurring once and the leading ten covering roughly 10%. Material: peripheral blood. These receptors all come from a woman aged 45 to 65 with COVID-19, enrolled during active disease.

V usage is TRBV12-3 or TRBV12-4 and J usage is TRBJ2-7; D perhaps matches TRBD1 (5 bases). The CDR3 is 12 amino acids. The ends were cut back, 5 bases at V and 3 bases at J, with 8 bases in the middle. The CDR3, as DNA: TGTGCCAGCAGTATAACAGGCTACGAGCAGTACTTC. Amino acid sequence: CASSITGYEQYF.

The chain has TRBV5-4 and TRBJ2-3, with D perhaps TRBD1 (6 bases). CDR3 length: 15 amino acids. The germline gives CDR1 SGHNT, CDR2 YYREEE (reference sequence). Trimming took 3 bases from V and 2 from J, leaving 13 bases between them. This CDR3 reads CASSSRDKFTDTQYF. CDR3 nucleotides: TGTGCCAGCAGCTCCCGGGACAAGTTCACAGATACGCAGTATTTT.

The gene calls are TRBV12-3 or TRBV12-4 and TRBJ2-2; D is unclear. The CDR3 covers 13 residues. Trimming removed 3 bases from V and 5 bases from J, with 7 bases in between. CDR3 in amino acids: CASSFTVTGELFF. The DNA of the CDR3 is TGTGCCAGCAGTTTCACGGTGACCGGGGAGCTGTTTTTT.

This clone was seen only once. V gene TRBV7-3 combines with J gene TRBJ2-7, with a weak D call TRBD2 (6 bases). There are 15 residues in the CDR3. V lost 1 base, J lost 3 bases, and 13 bases lay in between. The germline CDR1 and CDR2 sequences are SGHTA and FQGTGA. CDR3 sequence: CASSLNPGRGYEQYF. The CDR3, as DNA: TGTGCCAGCAGCTTAAACCCAGGGCGGGGCTACGAGCAGTACTTC.

The J gene is TRBJ2-2, the V gene TRBV19, with 8 positions matching TRBD2. The junction had 6 bases not matched to a gene; V was cut back by 11 bases and J by 1 base. Germline V gene sequence: CDR1 LNHDA, CDR2 SQIVND (reference sequence). The CDR3 loop spans 14 amino acids. CDR3 in DNA: TGTGCCTGTGGAAGCGGGGGGAACACCGGGGAGCTGTTTTTT. As protein: CACGSGGNTGELFF. Complete variable domain (other parts from reference TRBV19 and TRBJ2-2): DGGITQSPKYLFRKEGQNVTLSCEQNLNHDAMYWYRQDPGQGLRLIYYSQIVNDFQKGDIAEGYSVSREKKESFPLTVTSAQKNPTAFYLCACGSGGNTGELFFGEGSRLTVL.

The J gene is TRBJ2-5, the V gene TRBV19; 8 nucleotides match TRBD1. Germline-derived CDR1 and CDR2 are LNHDA and SQIVND (reference sequence). The CDR3 loop spans 14 amino acids. Trimming took 3 bases from V and 4 from J; bases not matched to a gene: 4. This CDR3 is CASSIGGTGETQYF. In DNA, the CDR3 is TGTGCCAGTAGTATCGGAGGGACAGGAGAGACCCAGTACTTC.

Only a few counts were recorded for this clone. V and J are TRBV18 and TRBJ1-5; tentative D call: TRBD1 (5 bases). The CDR3 totals 15 residues. V gave up 6 bases and J gave up 11 bases, with 23 bases separating them. The germline CDR1 and CDR2 sequences are KGHSH and LQKENI. The CDR3 DNA is TGTGCCAGCTCTTCTGCGGGGGTGGGGATCGCGGCCCAGCATTTT. Its protein product is CASSSAGVGIAAQHF.

This sequence joins TRBV10-3 and TRBJ1-5; 7 bases are shared with TRBD1. The CDR3 runs to 13 residues. Germline assignment: CDR1 ENHRY and CDR2 SYGVKD. V was clipped by 4 bases and J by 6 bases; unmatched bases: 3. CDR3 DNA: TGTGCCATCAGTGTGGCAGGGGGTCAGCCCCAGCATTTT. This codes for CAISVAGGQPQHF.